A single sample gave rise to the 5 T cell receptor beta chains below, sequenced in a study of blood T cell repertoires in COVID-19 (dated by TCRdb to 2018 to 2020). Library construction relied on the immunoSEQ multiplex PCR assay. TCRdb mirrors the immuneACCESS table, restricted to in-frame sequences. Some clones are absent from its copies; in checked studies, under half trace to an unresolved V gene, and the reason for the others is unknown. For this sample the table gives approximately 150,000 clones, of which 84% were detected only once. Under 2.5% of the sample lies in the top ten. Material for sequencing was peripheral blood. The receptors derive from a man in his sixties or seventies with acute or convalescent COVID-19.

The rearrangement links TRBV5-6 to TRBJ1-4; weak D call: TRBD1 (5 bases). CDR1 SGHDT and CDR2 YYEEEE come from the germline V gene. CDR3 length equals 14 residues. With 2 bases removed from V and 4 bases from J, the gap between germline ends came to 9 bases. The CDR3 nucleotides are TGTGCCAGCAGCTTTAGAGGACATAATGAAAAACTGTTTTTT. Amino acids: CASSFRGHNEKLFF.

The rearrangement uses TRBV30 and TRBJ1-1; tentatively, D is TRBD1 (6 bases). Trimming stripped 7 bases from V and 1 base from J, with 10 bases between. The CDR3 contains 12 residues. Germline-derived CDR1 and CDR2 are GTSNPN and SVGIG (reference sequence). The CDR3 nucleotides read TGTGCCTTTACAGGGTGGAACACTGAAGCTTTCTTT. As protein: CAFTGWNTEAFF.

This clone was observed a single time. The V gene is TRBV27, the J gene TRBJ2-1; the match to TRBD2 covers 7 bases. Germline CDR1 and CDR2: MNHEY and SMNVEV (reference sequence). The V segment lost 5 bases and the J segment 4 bases; nucleotides outside the gene matches: 11. The length of the CDR3 is 16 residues. In nucleotides, the CDR3 is TGTGCCAGCAGTGTCGCGGGGGACGGGGGATACAATGAGCAGTTCTTC. It specifies CASSVAGDGGYNEQFF.

The rearrangement links TRBV27 to TRBJ2-1; D not resolved. The CDR3 contains 13 residues. The germline V gene has CDR1 MNHEY and CDR2 SMNVEV (reference sequence). Trimming pared 0 bases from V and 10 bases from J, leaving 10 bases between. The CDR3 spells CASSLSQDDEQFF. CDR3 in DNA: TGTGCCAGCAGTTTATCGCAGGATGACGAGCAGTTCTTC.

This chain uses TRBV5-5 with TRBJ2-5, with 8 bases that match TRBD1. This CDR3 has 15 amino acids. V dropped 10 bases and J dropped 1; count of bases not matched to a gene: 12. Germline CDR1 is SGHKS and CDR2 is YYEKEE (reference sequence). Written as DNA, the CDR3 is TGTGCCTCTGGACCCCCGACAGGGGTCCAAGAGACCCAGTACTTC. This codes for CASGPPTGVQETQYF.